This T cell receptor beta chain was retrieved from a study of blood T cell repertoires in COVID-19. Across the study: The cDNA or gDNA used as material had been derived from T cells, B-cell-depleted T cells, or PBMCs.

Only one count was recorded for this clone. In the original workflow: Scientists estimated how many nucleated cells there were by amplifying reference gene primers. Profiled with immunoSEQ multiplex PCR; TCRdb holds only in-frame clones, not every one. V and J calls and clone size are those listed in that table; D and trimming were worked out from the DNA. The sample lists 410,000 or so clones, about 89% occurring once. Per germline, CDR1 LNHDA and CDR2 SQIVND (reference sequence). After removal of 6 bases from V and 1 base from J, the junction contained 5 bases not matched to a gene. The CDR3 consists of 15 residues.

This TCR was sampled from a middle-aged woman with COVID-19, enrolled during active disease. This sequence joins TRBV19 and TRBJ2-2, with 7 bases identical to TRBD1. Sequencing input: peripheral blood. CDR3 DNA: TGTGCCAGTAGAAACAGGGGACGGAACACCGGGGAGCTGTTTTTT. Translation gives CASRNRGRNTGELFF.